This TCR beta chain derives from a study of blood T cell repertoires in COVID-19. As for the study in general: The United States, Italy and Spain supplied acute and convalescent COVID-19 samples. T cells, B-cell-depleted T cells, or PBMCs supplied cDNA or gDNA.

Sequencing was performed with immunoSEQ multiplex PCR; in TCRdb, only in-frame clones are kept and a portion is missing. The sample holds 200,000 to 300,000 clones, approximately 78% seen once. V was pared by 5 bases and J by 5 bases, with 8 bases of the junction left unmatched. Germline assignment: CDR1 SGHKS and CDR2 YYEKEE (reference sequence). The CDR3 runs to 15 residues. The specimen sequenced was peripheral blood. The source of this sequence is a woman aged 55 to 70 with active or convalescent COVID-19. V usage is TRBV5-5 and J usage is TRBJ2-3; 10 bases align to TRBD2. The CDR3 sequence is CASREAGGRRDTQYF. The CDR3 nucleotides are TGTGCCAGCAGGGAAGCGGGGGGGCGGAGAGATACGCAGTATTTT.